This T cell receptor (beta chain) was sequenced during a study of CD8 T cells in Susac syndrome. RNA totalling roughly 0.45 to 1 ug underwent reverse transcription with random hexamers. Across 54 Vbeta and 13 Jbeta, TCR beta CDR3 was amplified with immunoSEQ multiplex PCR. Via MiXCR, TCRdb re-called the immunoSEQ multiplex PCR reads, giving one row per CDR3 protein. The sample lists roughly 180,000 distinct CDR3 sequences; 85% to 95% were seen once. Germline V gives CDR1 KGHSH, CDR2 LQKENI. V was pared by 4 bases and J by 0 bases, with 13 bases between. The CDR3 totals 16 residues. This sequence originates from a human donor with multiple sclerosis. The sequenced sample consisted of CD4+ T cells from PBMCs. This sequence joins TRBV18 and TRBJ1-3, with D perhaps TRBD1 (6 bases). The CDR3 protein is CASSLSTTGSGNTIYF. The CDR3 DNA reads TGTGCCAGCTCACTTTCCACGACAGGCTCTGGAAACACCATATATTTT.